What follows are 15 T cell receptor beta chains derived from one specimen sequenced in a study of blood T cells in healthy people across ages. It was with a sample-barcoded 5' primer and a J-beta primer mix that a second PCR of about 6 to 12 cycles was run. TCRdb redid the calling of the 5' RACE reads with MiXCR, one entry per CDR3 protein. The table has about 780,000 distinct CDR3 sequences, more than 35% seen once; the top ten hold 15% to 20%. The sequenced material came from blood. The receptors were sampled from a man at least 80 years old in good health.

V usage is TRBV5-1 and J usage is TRBJ2-3; D perhaps matches TRBD1 (5 bases). The CDR3 consists of 16 residues. The germline CDR1 and CDR2 sequences are SGHRS and YFSETQ. V was shortened by 0 bases and J by 0 bases, with 11 bases between the two germline ends. DNA for the CDR3: TGCGCCAGCAGCTTGGTAGGGGATACTAGCACAGATACGCAGTATTTT. As protein: CASSLVGDTSTDTQYF.

This clonotype turned up a few times. V usage is TRBV24-1 and J usage is TRBJ2-3; 9 bases match TRBD2. The CDR3 extends over 16 amino acids. V lost 2 bases to trimming and J lost 9 bases; unmatched junction nucleotides: 11. Germline V gene data show CDR1 as KGHDR and CDR2 as SFDVKD. As DNA, the CDR3 is TGTGCCACCAGTGATTCTCTAGCGGGGAAGATTAACACGCAGTATTTT. Its translation is CATSDSLAGKINTQYF.

Many counts were recorded for this clonotype. This chain links TRBV10-3 with TRBJ2-1; 12 bases line up with TRBD2. The germline CDR1 and CDR2 sequences are ENHRY and SYGVKD. This CDR3 has 17 amino acids. Trimming removed 4 bases from V and 8 bases from J; junction bases left unmatched: 12. CDR3 protein: CAISVRTSGTLGDEQFF. The CDR3 bases are TGTGCCATCAGTGTTCGGACTAGCGGGACACTAGGGGATGAGCAGTTCTTC.

The chain combines TRBV30 with TRBJ2-3; 7 positions match TRBD1. CDR1 GTSNPN and CDR2 SVGIG come from the germline V gene (reference sequence). With 3 bases clipped from V and 2 bases from J, the junction kept 5 bases outside the gene matches. The CDR3 contains 14 residues. CDR3 coding DNA: TGTGCCTGGAGACACAGGGGCTACACAGATACGCAGTATTTT. The encoded protein is CAWRHRGYTDTQYF.

This clonotype showed up just a few times. This sequence joins TRBV12-3 or TRBV12-4 and TRBJ2-6, with a weak D call TRBD2 (5 bases). CDR3 length: 14 amino acids. V was clipped by 8 bases and J by 0 bases, with 8 bases between them. DNA for the CDR3: TGTGCCAGCGTGGGGAGCTCTGGGGCCAACGTCCTGACTTTC. Its translation is CASVGSSGANVLTF.

The CDR3 coding sequence is TGTGCCAGCAAAGCGGGGCACTACAATGAGCAGTTCTTC. Residues: CASKAGHYNEQFF. The chain combines TRBV3-1 with TRBJ2-1, with 7 bases identical to TRBD2. The germline V gene encodes CDR1 LGHDT and CDR2 YNNKEL (reference sequence). This CDR3 has 13 amino acids. V was clipped by 7 bases and J by 3 bases; unmatched bases: 3.

There are many counts of this clonotype. J is TRBJ1-2 and V is TRBV10-3, with D hard to call. CDR3 length: 16 amino acids. Germline-derived CDR1 and CDR2 are ENHRY and SYGVKD. The V end lost 0 bases, the J end lost 4 bases, and 15 bases lay between the germline ends. CDR3 amino acids: CAISESMAGRIYGYTF. CDR3 sequence (DNA): TGTGCCATCAGTGAGTCGATGGCGGGGAGGATCTATGGCTACACCTTC.

The rearrangement joins TRBV20-1 to TRBJ2-3; D unclear. The CDR3 loop spans 12 amino acids. Germline V gene lookup returns CDR1 DFQATT and CDR2 SNEGSKA (reference sequence). Trimming shortened V by 3 bases and J by 6 bases, and 10 bases separated the two germline ends. This chain's CDR3 is CSASGTLDTQYF. The CDR3 DNA is TGCAGTGCTAGTGGTACTCTGGATACGCAGTATTTT.

The chain uses TRBV27 and TRBJ2-1, with 8 bases that match TRBD2. Germline V CDR1 and CDR2: MNHEY, SMNVEV (reference sequence). The CDR3 has 16 residues. Losses at the gene ends were 2 bases for V and 5 bases for J; bases not matched to a gene: 8. CDR3 bases: TGTGCCAGCAGTTTAGGCGGACTAGCCTTTAACAATGAGCAGTTCTTC. The encoded protein is CASSLGGLAFNNEQFF.

The table lists this clonotype with a few counts. The chain joins TRBV5-1 to TRBJ2-3, with TRBD2 matching over 10 bases. V was clipped by 4 bases and J by 4 bases; unmatched bases: 6. There are 15 residues in the CDR3. CDR1 and CDR2 from the germline V gene are SGHRS and YFSETQ. The CDR3 is CASSIGLAEPDTQYF. The CDR3 DNA is TGCGCCAGCAGCATTGGACTAGCGGAGCCAGATACGCAGTATTTT.

This chain uses TRBV20-1 with TRBJ2-3; D might be TRBD2 (6 bases). V lost 0 bases and J lost 6, with 19 bases in between. This CDR3 is built from 16 residues. From germline, CDR1 is DFQATT and CDR2 SNEGSKA (reference sequence). The DNA for the CDR3 is TGCAGTGCTAGAGAAGCTGGACTAACGGGAGCGGATACGCAGTATTTT. It encodes CSAREAGLTGADTQYF.

This chain links TRBV2 with TRBJ2-3; D is ambiguous. V was pared by 9 bases and J by 3 bases, with 10 bases between. The germline V gene encodes CDR1 SNHLY and CDR2 FYNNEI. The CDR3 runs to 12 residues. For the CDR3, the DNA is TGTGCCAGTTGTGGCGTAACAGATACGCAGTATTTT. Its translation: CASCGVTDTQYF.

V and J are TRBV5-1 and TRBJ2-5; D tentatively fits TRBD1 or TRBD2 (5 bases each). The germline V gene has CDR1 SGHRS and CDR2 YFSETQ. This CDR3 has 15 amino acids. V was trimmed by 4 bases and J by 2 bases, leaving 15 bases between them. CDR3 region: CASSDLSGSQETQYF. The CDR3 nucleotides are TGCGCCAGCAGCGATTTATCAGGGAGTCAAGAGACCCAGTACTTC.

This sequence joins TRBV16 and TRBJ2-7, with 8 bases identical to TRBD2. The CDR3 loop spans 15 amino acids. Trimming cost V 0 bases and J 4 bases; bases outside gene matches: 5. Germline CDR1 is KGHSY and CDR2 is FQNENV. CDR3 amino acids: CASSQSAAGGYEQYF. The DNA of the CDR3 is TGTGCCAGCAGCCAATCTGCTGCGGGAGGTTACGAGCAGTACTTC.

This clonotype was seen a handful of times. The V gene is TRBV20-1, the J gene TRBJ2-3; no reliable D call. V gave up 5 bases and J gave up 2 bases, with 8 bases separating them. CDR1 is DFQATT, CDR2 SNEGSKA, per germline (reference sequence). This CDR3 is built from 12 residues. DNA of the CDR3: TGCAGTGCTGATGCGGACACAGATACGCAGTATTTT. Translating it yields CSADADTDTQYF.